The present entry profiles one T cell receptor (beta chain) with its context. Its target is not known. The protocol was immunoSEQ multiplex PCR, while the TCRdb copy is restricted to in-frame clones and leaves out a portion. In the table there are some 100,000 clones, roughly 91% of which are singletons. Pooled together were second doses at about 4 or about 12 weeks. This record comes from a study of T cell responses to AZD1222 COVID-19 vaccine. Points from the study as a whole: Across spike, vaccine-associated CD4 TCRs were found, dominant at 160-218 and 743-854. The repertoires were collected only after the peak T cell response. Clonal diversity may have been underestimated in mostly white British donors.

The receptor was isolated from an adult who received the AZD1222 COVID-19 vaccine. The specimen was peripheral blood, collected 28 days after the second AZD1222 dose.

CDR3 region: CASSPLWGTHSGANVLTF. The CDR3 DNA follows: TGTGCCAGCAGCCCACTTTGGGGCACCCACTCTGGGGCCAACGTCCTGACTTTC. The chain links TRBV21-1 to TRBJ2-6; TRBD1, the table's D call, was not compared with the DNA. TRBV21-1 is described as a pseudogene. The CDR3 is made up of 18 amino acids.